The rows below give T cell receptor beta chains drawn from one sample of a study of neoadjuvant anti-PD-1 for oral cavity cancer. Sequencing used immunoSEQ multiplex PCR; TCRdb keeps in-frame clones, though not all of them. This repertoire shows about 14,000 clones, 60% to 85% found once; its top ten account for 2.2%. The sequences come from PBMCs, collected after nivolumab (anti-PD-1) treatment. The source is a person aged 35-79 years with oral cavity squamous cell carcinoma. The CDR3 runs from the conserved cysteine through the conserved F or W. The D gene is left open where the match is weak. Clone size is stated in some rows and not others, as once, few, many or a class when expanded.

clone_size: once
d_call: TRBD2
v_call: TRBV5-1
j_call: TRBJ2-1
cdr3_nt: TGCGCCAGCAGCGCCCGGACTAGCGGGAACTACAATGAGCAGTTCTTC
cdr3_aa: CASSARTSGNYNEQFF

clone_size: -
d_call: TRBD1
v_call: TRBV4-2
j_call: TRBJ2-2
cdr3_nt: TGTGCCAGCAGCCCGACGGGGCAGGGGGCCGGGGAGCTGTTTTTT
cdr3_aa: CASSPTGQGAGELFF

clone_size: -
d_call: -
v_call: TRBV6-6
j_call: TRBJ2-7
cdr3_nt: TGTGCCAGCAGTCCCTCTTTCGGAAGTCACGAGCAGTACTTC
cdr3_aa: CASSPSFGSHEQYF

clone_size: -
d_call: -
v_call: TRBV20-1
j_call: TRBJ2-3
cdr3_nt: TGCAGTGCTACCCGACAGTTTGCGCAGTATTTT
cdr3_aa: CSATRQFAQYF

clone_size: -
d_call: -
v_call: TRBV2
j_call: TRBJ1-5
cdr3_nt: TGTGCCAGCACGGGGGCTAATAGCAATCAGCCCCAGCATTTT
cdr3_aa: CASTGANSNQPQHF

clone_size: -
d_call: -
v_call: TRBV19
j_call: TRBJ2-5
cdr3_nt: TGTGCCAGTAGTGCCATGCAAGAGACCCAGTACTTC
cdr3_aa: CASSAMQETQYF

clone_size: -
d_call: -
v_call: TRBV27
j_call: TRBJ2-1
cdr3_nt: TGTGCCAGCAGTTTATTCTTTGGGGGTAATGAGCAGTTCTTC
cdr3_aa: CASSLFFGGNEQFF

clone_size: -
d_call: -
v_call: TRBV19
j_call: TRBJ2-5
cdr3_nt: TGTGCCAGTAGTATAGACGGGCAAGAGACCCAGTACTTC
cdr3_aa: CASSIDGQETQYF

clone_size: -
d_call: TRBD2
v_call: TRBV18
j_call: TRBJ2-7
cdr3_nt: TGTGCCAGCTCACCTGGAAGTGAGCGGGGGAACTACGAGCAGTACTTC
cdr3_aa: CASSPGSERGNYEQYF

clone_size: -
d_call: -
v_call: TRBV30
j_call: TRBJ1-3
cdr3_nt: TGTGCCTGGTCCCGCGGCAGGGCTTCTGGAAACACCATATATTTT
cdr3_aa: CAWSRGRASGNTIYF

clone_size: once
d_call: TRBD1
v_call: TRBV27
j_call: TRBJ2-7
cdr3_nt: TGTGCCAGCAGTTCTGACAGGGGTCCGTGGGGGGAGCAGTACTTC
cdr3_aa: CASSSDRGPWGEQYF

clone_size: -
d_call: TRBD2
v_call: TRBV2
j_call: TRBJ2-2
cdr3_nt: TGTGCCAGCAGTGAAAACTCCGGGACTAGCGGGAGGACGGGGGAGCTGTTTTTT
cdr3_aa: CASSENSGTSGRTGELFF

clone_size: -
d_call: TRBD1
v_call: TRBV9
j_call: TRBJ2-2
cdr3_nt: TGTGCCAGCAGCGTTTTGGGGACAGGGGATTCCGGGGAGCTGTTTTTT
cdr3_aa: CASSVLGTGDSGELFF

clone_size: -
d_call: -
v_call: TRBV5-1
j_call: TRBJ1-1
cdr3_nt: TGCGCCAGCAGCTTCAGGGGTCTGAACACTGAAGCTTTCTTT
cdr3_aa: CASSFRGLNTEAFF

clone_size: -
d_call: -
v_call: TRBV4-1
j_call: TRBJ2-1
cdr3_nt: TGCGCCAGCAGCCGGCGAGTCGTCAATGAGCAGTTCTTC
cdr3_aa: CASSRRVVNEQFF

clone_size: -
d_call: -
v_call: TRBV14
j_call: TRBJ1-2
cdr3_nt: TGTGCCAGCAGCCAAGGGTTATCTGTTTATGGCTACACCTTC
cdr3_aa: CASSQGLSVYGYTF

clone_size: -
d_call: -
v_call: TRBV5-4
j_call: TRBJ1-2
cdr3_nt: TGTGCCAGCAGCATGGAGAGTGCCCATGGCTACACCTTC
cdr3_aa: CASSMESAHGYTF

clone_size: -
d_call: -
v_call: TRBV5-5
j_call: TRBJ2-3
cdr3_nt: TGTGCCAGCATACGAGATACGCAGTATTTT
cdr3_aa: CASIRDTQYF

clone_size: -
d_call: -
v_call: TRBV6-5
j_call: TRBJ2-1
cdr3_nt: TGTGCCAGCAGTTTTACAGGGAACTACAATGAGCAGTTCTTC
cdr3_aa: CASSFTGNYNEQFF

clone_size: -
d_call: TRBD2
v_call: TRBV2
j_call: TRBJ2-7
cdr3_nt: TGTGCCAGCACTTCTGGCGGGAGGTCCAACTACGAGCAGTACTTC
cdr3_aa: CASTSGGRSNYEQYF

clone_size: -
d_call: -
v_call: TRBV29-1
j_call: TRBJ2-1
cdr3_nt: TGCAGCGTTGAATGGTTTATTCCTTACAATGAGCAGTTCTTC
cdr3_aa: CSVEWFIPYNEQFF

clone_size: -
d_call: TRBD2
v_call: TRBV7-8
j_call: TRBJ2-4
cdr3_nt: TGTGCCAGCAGCTTAGTATGGCGGGGGGGAATCGGAAACATTCAGTACTTC
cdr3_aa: CASSLVWRGGIGNIQYF

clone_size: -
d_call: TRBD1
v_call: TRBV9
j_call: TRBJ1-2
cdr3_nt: TGTGCCAGCAGCGCTCCCATCGACAGGGACTATGGCTACACCTTC
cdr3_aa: CASSAPIDRDYGYTF

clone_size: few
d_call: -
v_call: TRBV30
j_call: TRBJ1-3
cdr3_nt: TGTGCCTTTCGTGGATGGGCCAAAACTGGAAACACCATATATTTT
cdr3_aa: CAFRGWAKTGNTIYF

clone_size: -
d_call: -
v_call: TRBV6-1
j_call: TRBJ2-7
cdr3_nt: TGTGCCAGCAGTGAACATCTCAAGGACTACGAGCAGTACTTC
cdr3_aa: CASSEHLKDYEQYF

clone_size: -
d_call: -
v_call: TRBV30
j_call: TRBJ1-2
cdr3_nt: TGTGCCTGGAGTGTAAAAGATGGCTACACCTTC
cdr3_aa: CAWSVKDGYTF

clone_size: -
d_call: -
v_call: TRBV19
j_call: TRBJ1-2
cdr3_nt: TGTGCCAGTAGTATAGATGCAGATGGCTACACCTTC
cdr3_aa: CASSIDADGYTF

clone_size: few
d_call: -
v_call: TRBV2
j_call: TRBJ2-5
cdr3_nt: TGTGCCAGCAGTGAAACGTGGGCACGGGAGACCCAGTACTTC
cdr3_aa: CASSETWARETQYF

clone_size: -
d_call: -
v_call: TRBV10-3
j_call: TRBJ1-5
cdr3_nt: TGTGCCACCCGGCTAGGGGGAATTGGGCAGCCCCAGCATTTT
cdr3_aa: CATRLGGIGQPQHF

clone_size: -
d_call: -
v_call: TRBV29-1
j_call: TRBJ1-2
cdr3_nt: TGCAGCGTCAACAGTGTGAACTATGGCTACACCTTC
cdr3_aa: CSVNSVNYGYTF

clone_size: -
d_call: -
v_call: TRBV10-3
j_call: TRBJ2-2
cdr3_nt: TGTGCCATCAGTCGGCGAGAATTATACACCGGGGAGCTGTTTTTT
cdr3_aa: CAISRRELYTGELFF

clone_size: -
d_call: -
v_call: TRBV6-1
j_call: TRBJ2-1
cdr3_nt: TGTGCCAGCAGACTAGTTACCTACAATGAGCAGTTCTTC
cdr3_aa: CASRLVTYNEQFF

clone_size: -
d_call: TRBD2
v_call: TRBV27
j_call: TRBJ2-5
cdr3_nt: TGTGCCAGCAGCCGGACCGGGACTAGCGGGGGAGCGACCCAGTACTTC
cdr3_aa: CASSRTGTSGGATQYF

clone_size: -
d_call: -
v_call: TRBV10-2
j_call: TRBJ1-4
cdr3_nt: TGCGCCAGCAGTGTAGGGGGGTTGTCTGAAAAACTGTTTTTT
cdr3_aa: CASSVGGLSEKLFF

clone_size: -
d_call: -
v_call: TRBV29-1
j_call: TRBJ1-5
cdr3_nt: TGCAGCGTTCGGGACTCCTCGTATAGCAATCAGCCCCAGCATTTT
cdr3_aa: CSVRDSSYSNQPQHF

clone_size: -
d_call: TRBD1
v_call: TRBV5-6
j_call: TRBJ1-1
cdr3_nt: TGTGCCAGCAGCTTGACTCAGGGGGCTGCTGAAGCTTTCTTT
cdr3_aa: CASSLTQGAAEAFF

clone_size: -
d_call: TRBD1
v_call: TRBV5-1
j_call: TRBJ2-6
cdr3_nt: TGCGCCAGCAGTCAGGACAGGGCTGGGGCCAACGTCCTGACTTTC
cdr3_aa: CASSQDRAGANVLTF

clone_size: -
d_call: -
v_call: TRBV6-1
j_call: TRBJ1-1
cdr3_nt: TGTGCCAGCAATTTCGGCCCTGGAACGGATACTGAAGCTTTCTTT
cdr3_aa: CASNFGPGTDTEAFF

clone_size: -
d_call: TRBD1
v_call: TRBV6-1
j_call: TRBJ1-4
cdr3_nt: TGTGCCAGCAGTAGGACAGGGGAGACGTCGCAACTGTTTTTT
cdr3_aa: CASSRTGETSQLFF

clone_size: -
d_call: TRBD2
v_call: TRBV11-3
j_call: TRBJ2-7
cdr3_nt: TGTGCCAGCAGCTTAGGACTAGCTGATTTTTACGAGCAGTACTTC
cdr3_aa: CASSLGLADFYEQYF

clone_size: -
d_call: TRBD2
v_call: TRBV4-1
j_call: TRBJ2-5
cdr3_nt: TGCGCCAGCAGCCTACTAGCGGGAGAGACCCAGTACTTC
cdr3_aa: CASSLLAGETQYF